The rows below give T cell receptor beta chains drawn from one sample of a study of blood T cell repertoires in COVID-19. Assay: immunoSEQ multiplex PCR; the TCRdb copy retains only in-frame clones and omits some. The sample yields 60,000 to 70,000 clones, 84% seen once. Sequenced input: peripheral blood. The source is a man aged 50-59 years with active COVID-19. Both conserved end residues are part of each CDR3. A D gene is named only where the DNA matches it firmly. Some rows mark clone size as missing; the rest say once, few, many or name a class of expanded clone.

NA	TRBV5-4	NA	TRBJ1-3	TGTGCCAGCAGCTCGGGTTCCAGGGAAGGAAACACCATATATTTT	CASSSGSREGNTIYF
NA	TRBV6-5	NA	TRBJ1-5	TGTGCCAGCAGCCCGGAGGGGTATAGCAATCAGCCCCAGCATTTT	CASSPEGYSNQPQHF
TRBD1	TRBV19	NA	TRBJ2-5	TGTGCCAGTAGTATAGTGGACAGGGGTGGGGAGACCCAGTACTTC	CASSIVDRGGETQYF
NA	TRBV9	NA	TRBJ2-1	TGTGCCAGCAGCGTGGCCCTCCTGTGGAATGAGCAGTTCTTC	CASSVALLWNEQFF
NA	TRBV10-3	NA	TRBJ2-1	TGTGCCACGATGACACCGTACAATGAGCAGTTCTTC	CATMTPYNEQFF
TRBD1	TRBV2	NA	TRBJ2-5	TGTGCCAGCAGTGAACTGACAGGGGGCGAAGAGACCCAGTACTTC	CASSELTGGEETQYF
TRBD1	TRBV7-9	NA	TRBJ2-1	TGTGCCAGCAGGCTGGGGACAGGGATTACGGATGAGCAGTTCTTC	CASRLGTGITDEQFF
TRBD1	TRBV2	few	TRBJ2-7	TGTGCCTCCTGGCCCCAGGGGGTGGACGAGCAGTACTTC	CASWPQGVDEQYF
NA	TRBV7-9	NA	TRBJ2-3	TGTGCCAGCACGGGGCAGGGGAGCACAGATACGCAGTATTTT	CASTGQGSTDTQYF
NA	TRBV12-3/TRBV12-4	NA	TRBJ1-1	TGTGCCAGCACCGTTAACACTGAAGCTTTCTTT	CASTVNTEAFF
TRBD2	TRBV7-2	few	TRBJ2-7	TGTGCCAGCAGCTTAGGAGGTCTAGCGGCTCCCTACGAGCAGTACTTC	CASSLGGLAAPYEQYF
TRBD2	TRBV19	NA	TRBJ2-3	TGTGCCAGTAGTAGCGGACTAGCGGGGGCCGATACGCAGTATTTT	CASSSGLAGADTQYF
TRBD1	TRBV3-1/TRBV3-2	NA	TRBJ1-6	TGTGCCAGCAGCCCCGGACAGGGGGAATCACCCCTCCACTTT	CASSPGQGESPLHF
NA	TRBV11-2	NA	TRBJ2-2	TGTGCCAGCAGCTTAGGGGCGGGTAGCGGGGAGCTGTTTTTT	CASSLGAGSGELFF
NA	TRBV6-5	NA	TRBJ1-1	TGTGCCAGCAGTTACTCACCGCAGGCGAACACTGAAGCTTTCTTT	CASSYSPQANTEAFF
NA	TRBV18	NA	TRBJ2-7	TGTGCCAGCTCACCGCTTATTGGGCAGGACTTGACCGAGCAGTACTTC	CASSPLIGQDLTEQYF
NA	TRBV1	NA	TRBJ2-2	TGCACCAGCAGGCCGGGACTAGCGGGACTGGGGACCGGGGAGCTGTTTTTT	CTSRPGLAGLGTGELFF
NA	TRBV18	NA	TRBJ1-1	TGTGCCAGCTCACCACTGACCACTAGGCCACCTTTCTTT	CASSPLTTRPPFF
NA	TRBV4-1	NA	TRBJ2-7	TGCGCCAGCAGCCTACTACAGGGTTACGAGCAGTACTTC	CASSLLQGYEQYF
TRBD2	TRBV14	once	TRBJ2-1	TGTGCCAGCAGCCAGGGACTAGCGGGAACGGAAAGCTCCTACAATGAGCAGTTCTTC	CASSQGLAGTESSYNEQFF
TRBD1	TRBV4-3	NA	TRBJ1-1	TGCGCCAGCAGCCAAGATTGGGCAGGGGGCTTCACTGAAGCTTTCTTT	CASSQDWAGGFTEAFF
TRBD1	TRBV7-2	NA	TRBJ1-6	TGTGCCAGCGGGACCGGGACAGGGAATTCACCCCTCCACTTT	CASGTGTGNSPLHF
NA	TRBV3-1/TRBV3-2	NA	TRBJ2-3	TGTGCCAGCAGCCAAGACCCCAGACTAACAGATACGCAGTATTTT	CASSQDPRLTDTQYF
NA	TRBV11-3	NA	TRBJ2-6	TGTGCCAGCAGCTTAGAGGGACACCTCTCTGGGGCCAACGTCCTGACTTTC	CASSLEGHLSGANVLTF
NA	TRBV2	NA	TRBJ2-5	TGTGCCAGCAGTGTGGAAAGGGGAGGGACCCAGTACTTC	CASSVERGGTQYF
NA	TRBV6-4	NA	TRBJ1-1	TGTGCCAGCAGTTATACTCTGAACACTGAAGCTTTCTTT	CASSYTLNTEAFF